This record concerns one T cell receptor (beta chain) sequence. These data belong to a study of cytomegalovirus exposure and HLA in healthy donors. The PCR was carried out with 60 Vbeta primers and 13 Jbeta primers. Using immunoSEQ multiplex PCR, the repertoire was profiled, and TCRdb retains in-frame clones only, with some absent. Of approximately 170,000 clones listed, just under 80% were seen once; the top ten hold 9.5% to 10%. The TCR sequence derives from a man aged 18 to 30 in good health and CMV-seropositive. The sequenced material came from PBMCs.

As DNA, the CDR3 is TGTGCCAGCAGTTTGGCGGTCTCCTACGAGCAGTACTTC. Translated, it gives CASSLAVSYEQYF. The chain has TRBV27 and TRBJ2-7; D gene ambiguous. The CDR3 sequence is 13 residues long. Trimming removed 3 bases at V and 0 bases at J, with 6 bases between. Germline CDR1 reads MNHEY; CDR2 reads SMNVEV (reference sequence).